This record looks at one T cell receptor (beta chain) sequence and its context. No antigen is known for it. These data come from a study of shared clonotypes between healthy human individuals. Study overall: Researchers assigned three CD4 naive, three CD4 memory, two CD8 naive and one CD8 memory plate to each donor. Study-level findings and limits: In general, naive subsets displayed greater estimated richness than memory subsets did. Large sequencing depth failed to make sorted-subset sequencing complete, rarefaction showed. Against clonotypes common to all four donors, non-shared ones had lower generation probabilities.

TCRdb's table, derived via immunoSEQ multiplex PCR, lists solely in-frame clones and lacks some. Of about 820,000 clones listed, 80% to 95% were seen once; the top ten hold approximately 25%. Cells designated naive CD8 were CD45RO-negative and were positively selected for CCR7, with terminally differentiated effector memory CD45RA+ cells excluded. This receptor was identified in a man aged 25-40 years in good health. Sequencing was carried out using naive CD8+ T cells sorted from blood.

As DNA, the CDR3 is TGCGCCAGCAGCTTGGGGCGACAGGGATCCGGATTACTCTCCTACAATGAGCAGTTCTTC. Its protein is CASSLGRQGSGLLSYNEQFF. The chain couples TRBV5-1 to TRBJ2-1, with TRBD1 identical over 7 bases. V trimming: 0 bases; J trimming: 0 bases; junction bases outside the gene matches: 15. Germline assignment: CDR1 SGHRS and CDR2 YFSETQ. This CDR3 contains 20 residues.